The 9 T cell receptor beta chains below were found in one sample sequenced in a study of CD8 T cells in cerebrospinal fluid in Alzheimer's disease. TCRdb reanalyzed the 10x single-cell sequencing reads and collapses them to one entry per CDR3 protein, without DNA. This sample lists about 1,500 distinct CDR3 sequences; its ten largest clones have roughly 10%. Sequenced material: cerebrospinal fluid. All receptors derive from a human donor in good health.

Its frequency marks this clonotype as medium-sized. The chain has TRBV20-1 and TRBJ2-5; TCRdb selects TRBD2, and the lack of DNA leaves this call unchecked. Germline CDR1 DFQATT, CDR2 SNEGSKA (reference sequence). The CDR3 totals 14 residues. The CDR3 loop is CSRRSGGAEETQYF.

The rearrangement links TRBV27 to TRBJ2-1. Germline V gene sequence: CDR1 MNHEY, CDR2 SMNVEV (reference sequence). The CDR3 sequence is 13 residues long. The CDR3 spells CASSLKWNNEQFF.

Measured by frequency, this clonotype is medium-sized. The chain employs TRBV5-1 and TRBJ2-1; with no DNA, the TCRdb D assignment of TRBD1 cannot be verified. Germline V gives CDR1 SGHRS, CDR2 YFSETQ. The CDR3 is 15 residues long. This CDR3 reads CASSSIQGRYNEQFF. Variable domain in full (rest from reference TRBV5-1 and TRBJ2-1): KAGVTQTPRYLIKTRGQQVTLSCSPISGHRSVSWYQQTPGQGLQFLFEYFSETQRNKGNFPGRFSGRQFSNSRSEMNVSTLELGDSALYLCASSSIQGRYNEQFFGPGTRLTVL.

Frequency places this clonotype as medium-sized. This chain connects TRBV30 to TRBJ2-7; TCRdb outputs TRBD2, but without DNA this stays unchecked. Germline V gives CDR1 GTSNPN, CDR2 SVGIG (reference sequence). The CDR3 loop spans 15 amino acids. Here the CDR3 reads CAWSEGLAVTYEQYF.

This clonotype is identified as medium-sized from frequency. This CDR3 reads CASSEAGRGTYEQYF. The chain uses TRBV2 and TRBJ2-7; TCRdb proposes TRBD1, but this gene call is untestable without DNA. CDR1 and CDR2 from the germline V gene are SNHLY and FYNNEI. This CDR3 contains 15 residues.

The chain joins TRBV27 to TRBJ2-7; there is no DNA to check the TCRdb D call of TRBD1. Per germline, CDR1 MNHEY and CDR2 SMNVEV (reference sequence). The CDR3 runs 13 residues. This CDR3 is CASRPTRGDEQYF.

Frequency places this clonotype as medium-sized. The chain combines TRBV18 with TRBJ2-3; TCRdb names TRBD1, which stays unverified in the absence of DNA. The CDR3 runs 14 residues. Looked up from germline, CDR1 is KGHSH and CDR2 is LQKENI. This CDR3 reads CASSRRQGADTQYF.

By frequency, this clonotype registers medium-sized. The chain has TRBV5-1 and TRBJ1-1. This CDR3 has 15 amino acids. Germline V lookup: CDR1 SGHRS, CDR2 YFSETQ. The CDR3 is CASNPEETLNTEAFF.

Considering frequency, this clonotype is hyperexpanded. This chain links TRBV7-3 with TRBJ2-2; TCRdb indicates TRBD2, and absent DNA this call remains unverified. CDR1 is SGHTA and CDR2 is FQGTGA in the germline V gene. The CDR3 totals 16 residues. CDR3 region: CASSSGLAGVGGELFF. Complete variable domain (other parts from reference TRBV7-3 and TRBJ2-2): GAGVSQTPSNKVTEKGKYVELRCDPISGHTALYWYRQSLGQGPEFLIYFQGTGAADDSGLPNDRFFAVRPEGSVSTLKIQRTERGDSAVYLCASSSGLAGVGGELFFGEGSRLTVL.